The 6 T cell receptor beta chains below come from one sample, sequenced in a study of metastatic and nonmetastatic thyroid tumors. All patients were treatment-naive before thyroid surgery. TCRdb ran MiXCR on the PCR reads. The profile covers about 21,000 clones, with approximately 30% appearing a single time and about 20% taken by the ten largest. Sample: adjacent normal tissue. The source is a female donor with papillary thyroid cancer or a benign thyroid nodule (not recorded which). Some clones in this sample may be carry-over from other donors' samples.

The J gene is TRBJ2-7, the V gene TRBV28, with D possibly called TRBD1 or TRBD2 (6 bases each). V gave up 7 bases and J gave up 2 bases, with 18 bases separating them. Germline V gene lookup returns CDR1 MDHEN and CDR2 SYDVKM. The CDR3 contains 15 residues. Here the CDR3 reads CASTLTGRSPYEQYF. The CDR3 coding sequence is TGTGCCAGCACCCTTACAGGGAGGTCCCCCTACGAGCAGTACTTC.

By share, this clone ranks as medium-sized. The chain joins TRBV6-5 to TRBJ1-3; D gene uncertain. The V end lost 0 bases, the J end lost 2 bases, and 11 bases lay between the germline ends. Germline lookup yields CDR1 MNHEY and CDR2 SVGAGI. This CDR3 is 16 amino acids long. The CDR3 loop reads CASSYSTNGAGNTIYF. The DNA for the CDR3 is TGTGCCAGCAGTTACTCGACTAACGGGGCTGGAAACACCATATATTTT.

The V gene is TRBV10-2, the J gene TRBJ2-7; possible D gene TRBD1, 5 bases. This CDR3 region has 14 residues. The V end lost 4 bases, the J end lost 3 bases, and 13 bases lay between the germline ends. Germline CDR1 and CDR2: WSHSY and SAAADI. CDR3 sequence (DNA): TGCGCCAGCAGTGGCTCAGGGATCGGCTACGAGCAGTACTTC. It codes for CASSGSGIGYEQYF.

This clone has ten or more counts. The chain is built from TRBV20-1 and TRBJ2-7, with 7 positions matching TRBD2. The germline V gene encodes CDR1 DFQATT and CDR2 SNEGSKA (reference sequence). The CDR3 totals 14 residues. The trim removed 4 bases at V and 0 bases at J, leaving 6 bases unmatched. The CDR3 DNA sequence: TGCAGTGCTATCGGAGCGGGGAACTCCTACGAGCAGTACTTC. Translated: CSAIGAGNSYEQYF.

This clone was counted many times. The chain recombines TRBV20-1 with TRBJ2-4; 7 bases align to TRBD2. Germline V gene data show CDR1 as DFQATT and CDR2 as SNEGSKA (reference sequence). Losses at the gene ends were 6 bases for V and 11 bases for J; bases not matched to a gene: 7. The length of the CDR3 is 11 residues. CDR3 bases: TGCAGTGCCAGAATGGGACTATTTCAGTACTTC. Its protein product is CSARMGLFQYF.

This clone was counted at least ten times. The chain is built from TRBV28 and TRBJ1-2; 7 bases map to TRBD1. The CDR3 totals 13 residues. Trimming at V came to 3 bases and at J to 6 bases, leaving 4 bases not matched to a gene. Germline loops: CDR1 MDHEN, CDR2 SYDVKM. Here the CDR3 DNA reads TGTGCCAGCAGTTTCCCGACAGGGAATGGCTACACCTTC. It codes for CASSFPTGNGYTF.